This TCR beta chain emerged from a study of beta chain features in type 1 diabetes (dated by TCRdb to the late 2010s). With regard to the full study: Mean age, gender distribution, total cell number and subset yield did not differ between patients and healthy donors. Naive and central memory subsets were obtained from all 28 donors, but regulatory and stem cell-like memory subsets were isolated from only 8 patients and roughly eight healthy donors. A total of 100 million to 140 million sorted cells were examined across all samples, and the number of cells per subset was strongly correlated with RNA yield. The study compared TCRB repertoires of sorted circulating CD4+ T cell subsets between recently diagnosed type 1 diabetes patients and matched healthy donors. Findings and caveats that apply to the study as a whole: HLA sub-analyses involved small numbers of individuals, so any influence of HLA type on TCRB rearrangement remained unresolved. At VDJ recombination sites, type 1 diabetes patients had fewer insertions and more deleted nucleotides, which implies abnormalities in thymic rearrangement. A moderate but significant shortening of TCRB CDR3 length was observed in type 1 diabetes patients in all four CD4+ subsets. Because cDNA rather than genomic DNA was sequenced, highly expressing activated cells could have been over-represented, although no difference in activation and CD3 levels was found between groups. PCR may preferentially amplify shorter templates, but because patient and control samples were amplified and corrected together, any resulting skew would affect both groups equally. Naive, central memory and regulatory TCRB repertoires appeared to be more similar among patients than among healthy donors.

From V the trimming removes 3 bases and from J it removes 6 bases, while the gene matches leave 8 bases of the junction unaccounted for. From the germline V gene, CDR1 is LGHNA and CDR2 is YSLEER. From its cysteine to its phenylalanine, the CDR3 spans 15 amino acids. Only the CDR3 part of the read is kept: 45 bases, read in frame from the first base. In the case of this clone: The antigen it recognizes is unknown. Per-base qualities were not stored, and no clone one base away is much larger.

Each donor gave one peripheral blood draw, averaging around 120 mL, which was collected into heparinised tubes. Naive, central memory, regulatory and stem cell-like memory CD4+ T cells were sorted on a BD FACSAria II using a panel including CD45RO, CCR7, CD25, CD127, CD95 and CD27. A purity above 95% was achieved for all sorted populations. PBMCs were isolated right away by Lymphoprep density gradient centrifugation and were stained directly, without culture. So that batch effects would be minimized, each experiment stained and sorted samples in pairs, pairing one healthy donor with one patient. The High Capacity cDNA Reverse Transcription Kit was used to reverse transcribe all of the isolated RNA, meaning that expressed TCRB transcripts were what got sequenced. Deep immunoSEQ sequencing was performed on naive, central memory and regulatory T cell samples, with an average of roughly 3.6 million total reads per sample. After sorted cells were lysed in RLT buffer, RNA was extracted with DNase-treated RNeasy Micro or Mini kits, with the choice depending on cell number. Each cell subset was processed separately to prevent cross-contamination, with patient and healthy donor samples processed together. The immunoSEQ multiplex PCR was used to amplify TCRB sequences from cDNA, generating 87-bp fragments that spanned the CDR3 region. Amplicons were sequenced on the Illumina HiSeq platform. The original pipeline was this. PCR bias was corrected computationally using synthetic template baselines, and reads within Hamming distance 2 were collapsed, with unmergeable singletons discarded. Reads were aligned to IMGT to assign V, D and J genes, CDR3 length, and insertions or deletions at six rearrangement sites. Within each subset, clonotype counts were normalized to the number of sorted cells before true diversity and Gini coefficients were calculated with the tcR R package. The overlap coefficient, calculated on TCRB nucleotide sequences, was used to quantify repertoire sharing. TCRdb took this table from immuneACCESS and kept in-frame rearrangements with V and J called. Such tables lack part of the clones; where checked against another copy, unresolved V genes explain under half of the gap, and the rest is unexplained. That table gives V, J and clone size, and the DNA gave D and trimming. Within this sample are about 320,000 clones, with 14% of them counted one time only. Roughly 7% of the sample goes to the ten largest clones.

The chain is encoded by TRBV4-3 joined to TRBJ2-1; 7 central nucleotides agree with TRBD2. Source material: central memory CD4+ T cells from blood. The sequence was obtained from a man aged 25-40 years in good health. The DNA sequence follows: TGCGCCAGCAGCCAGGGGAGGGGAGGCGGCAATGAGCAGTTCTTC. Protein translation: CASSQGRGGGNEQFF.